Below are 10 T cell receptor beta chains sequenced from a single sample in a study of T cell changes during pregnancy in multiple sclerosis. This table comes from immunoSEQ multiplex PCR, and its TCRdb copy is limited to in-frame clones, with some not included. The sample lists 25,000 to 40,000 clones; about nine tenths were seen once. Specimen: CD8+ T cells from peripheral blood mononuclear cells, collected in the third trimester of pregnancy. These receptors originate from a female donor with multiple sclerosis, enrolled in a pregnancy study.

The CDR3 here is CASSQDVQGRNQPQHF. CDR3 coding DNA: TGCGCCAGCAGCCAAGATGTACAGGGGCGCAATCAGCCCCAGCATTTT. The V gene is TRBV4-1, the J gene TRBJ1-5, with 7 bases fitting TRBD1. CDR3 length: 16 amino acids. The ends lost 0 bases at V and 2 bases at J; junction bases unmatched: 4. Germline CDR1 MGHRA, CDR2 YSYEKL.

This clone was recorded a few times. V and J are TRBV28 and TRBJ2-7; tentative D call: TRBD1 (5 bases). Between the trimmed V and J ends, which lost 2 bases and 0 bases, there was a span of 17 bases. Germline CDR1 and CDR2: MDHEN and SYDVKM. This CDR3 region has 17 residues. The chain's CDR3 is CASSLNVFGAGSYEQYF. The CDR3 DNA follows: TGTGCCAGCAGTTTAAACGTCTTTGGGGCAGGCTCCTACGAGCAGTACTTC.

The V gene is TRBV15, the J gene TRBJ1-2; the D is unclear. Germline values: CDR1 LNHNV, CDR2 YYDKDF (reference sequence). The ends were cut back, 1 base at V and 2 bases at J, with 8 bases in the middle. CDR3 length: 14 residues. In DNA form, the CDR3 reads TGTGCCACCAGCAGAGGGCAGGTGAACTATGGCTACACCTTC. Protein sequence: CATSRGQVNYGYTF.

The V call is TRBV5-5, the J call TRBJ1-5, with D perhaps TRBD1 (5 bases). V lost 5 bases, J lost 6 bases, and 12 bases lay in between. The CDR3 runs to 13 residues. Germline values: CDR1 SGHKS, CDR2 YYEKEE (reference sequence). The CDR3 DNA sequence: TGTGCCAGCAGTCGGGGGACGGGTCAGCCCCAGCATTTT. This gives the protein CASSRGTGQPQHF.

The V and J genes are TRBV6-5 and TRBJ1-1; D may be TRBD1 (5 bases). The germline gives CDR1 MNHEY, CDR2 SVGAGI. The ends were cut back, 6 bases at V and 4 bases at J, with 12 bases in the middle. CDR3 size: 13 residues. CDR3 residues: CASSPYGGTEAFF. CDR3 DNA sequence: TGTGCCAGCAGCCCTTACGGGGGCACTGAAGCTTTCTTT.

This chain connects TRBV28 to TRBJ1-2; D unresolved. The germline V gene has CDR1 MDHEN and CDR2 SYDVKM. This CDR3 is built from 16 residues. V lost 4 bases to trimming and J lost 0 bases, with 15 bases between them. CDR3 nucleotides: TGTGCCAGCAGTTCATTACAAGATTTTACTAACTATGGCTACACCTTC. It is translated as CASSSLQDFTNYGYTF.

CDR3 protein: CASSGSRGNLRTDTQYF. DNA of the CDR3: TGTGCCAGCAGCGGATCACGGGGGAATCTTCGGACAGATACGCAGTATTTT. The J gene is TRBJ2-3, the V gene TRBV9; D is perhaps TRBD2 (6 bases). The CDR3 has 17 residues. Trimming left V 3 bases short and J 3 bases short, with 20 bases between. Germline V gives CDR1 SGDLS, CDR2 YYNGEE.

J is TRBJ2-7 and V is TRBV5-4; 15 bases map to TRBD2. This CDR3 has 17 amino acids. With 0 bases clipped from V and 5 bases from J, the junction kept 6 bases outside the gene matches. Per germline, CDR1 SGHNT and CDR2 YYREEE (reference sequence). The CDR3, as DNA: TGTGCCAGCAGCTTGGATGGACTAGCGGGAGGGACCCACGAGCAGTACTTC. Translation: CASSLDGLAGGTHEQYF.

The chain recombines TRBV10-2 with TRBJ1-1, with 8 bases aligning to TRBD1. With 10 bases clipped from V and 2 bases from J, the junction kept 6 bases outside the gene matches. The CDR3 is 13 residues long. CDR1 and CDR2 (germline): WSHSY, SAAADI. CDR3 sequence: CATTGTGNTEAFF. The CDR3 coding sequence is TGCGCCACCACCGGGACAGGAAACACTGAAGCTTTCTTT.

This sequence joins TRBV5-4 and TRBJ2-7; maybe TRBD1 (5 bases). CDR3 size: 14 residues. Trimming took off 0 bases at V and 1 base at J, with 8 bases between the two ends. CDR1 and CDR2 (germline): SGHNT, YYREEE (reference sequence). CDR3 residues: CASSLGQGSYEQYF. The CDR3 nucleotides read TGTGCCAGCAGCTTGGGGCAGGGTTCCTACGAGCAGTACTTC.